This T cell receptor beta chain derives from a study of shared T cell receptors in the human thymus. Sequencing used immunoSEQ multiplex PCR; TCRdb keeps in-frame clones, though not all of them. The table lists hundreds of thousands of clones, around 87% of them singletons. This clone is a singleton in its sample. These data were also reused for a study on human thymus T cells. That source adds: Healthy Finnish infants undergoing corrective surgery for congenital heart defects provided the donor material. Resections from corrective heart surgery provided thymus tissue. Repertoires from thymus and blood appeared to show biased V and J gene usage. Thymic repertoires overlap heavily among unrelated individuals, related research has reported.

The TCR sequence derives from a boy less than two years old with a congenital heart defect. The sequencing input was thymocytes.

CDR3 DNA sequence: TGTGCCAGCAGCCAAGATCGGGATAGCGGGAGGAGAGTAGACAATGAGCAGTTCTTC. It translates to CASSQDRDSGRRVDNEQFF. The chain recombines TRBV14 with TRBJ2-1; 10 bases align to TRBD2. Germline V gene lookup returns CDR1 SGHDN and CDR2 FVKESK. The CDR3 sequence is 19 residues long. Trimming at V came to 0 bases and at J to 5 bases, leaving 13 bases not matched to a gene.